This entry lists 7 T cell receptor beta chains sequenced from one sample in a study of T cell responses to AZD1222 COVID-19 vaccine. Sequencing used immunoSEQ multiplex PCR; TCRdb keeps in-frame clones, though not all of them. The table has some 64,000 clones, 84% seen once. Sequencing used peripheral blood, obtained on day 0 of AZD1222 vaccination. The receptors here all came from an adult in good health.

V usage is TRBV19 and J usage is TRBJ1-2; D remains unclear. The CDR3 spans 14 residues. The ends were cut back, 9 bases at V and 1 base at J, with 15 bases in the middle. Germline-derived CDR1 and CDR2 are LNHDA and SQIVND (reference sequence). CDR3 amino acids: CASCGVRRNYGYTF. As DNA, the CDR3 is TGTGCCAGCTGTGGGGTCCGGCGTAACTATGGCTACACCTTC. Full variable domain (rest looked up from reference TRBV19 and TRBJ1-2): DGGITQSPKYLFRKEGQNVTLSCEQNLNHDAMYWYRQDPGQGLRLIYYSQIVNDFQKGDIAEGYSVSREKKESFPLTVTSAQKNPTAFYLCASCGVRRNYGYTFGSGTRLTVV.

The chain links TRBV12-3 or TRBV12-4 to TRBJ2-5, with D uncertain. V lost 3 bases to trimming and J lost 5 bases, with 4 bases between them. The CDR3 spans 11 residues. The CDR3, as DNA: TGTGCCAGCAGTTTGAGGGAGACCCAGTACTTC. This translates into CASSLRETQYF.

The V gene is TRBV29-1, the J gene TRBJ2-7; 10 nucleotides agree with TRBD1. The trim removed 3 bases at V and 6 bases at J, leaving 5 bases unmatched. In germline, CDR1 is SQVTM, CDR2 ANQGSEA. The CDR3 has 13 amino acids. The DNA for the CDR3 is TGCAGCGTTGACGGGACAGGGGTTTCCGAGCAGTACTTC. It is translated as CSVDGTGVSEQYF.

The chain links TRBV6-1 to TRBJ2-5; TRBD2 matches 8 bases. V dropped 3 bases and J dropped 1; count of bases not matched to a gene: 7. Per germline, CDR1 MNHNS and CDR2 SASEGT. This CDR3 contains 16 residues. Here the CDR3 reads CASSEFERGPQETQYF. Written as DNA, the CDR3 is TGTGCCAGCAGTGAGTTCGAGCGGGGGCCCCAAGAGACCCAGTACTTC.

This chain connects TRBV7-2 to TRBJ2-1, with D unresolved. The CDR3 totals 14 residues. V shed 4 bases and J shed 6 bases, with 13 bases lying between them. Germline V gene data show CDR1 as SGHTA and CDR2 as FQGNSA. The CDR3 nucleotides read TGTGCCAGCAGCTCGCTAGACGGACCCAATGAGCAGTTCTTC. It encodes CASSSLDGPNEQFF.

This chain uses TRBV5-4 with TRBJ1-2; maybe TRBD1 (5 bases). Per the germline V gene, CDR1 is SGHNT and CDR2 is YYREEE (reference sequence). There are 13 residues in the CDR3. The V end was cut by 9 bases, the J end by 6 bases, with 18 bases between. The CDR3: CATPGWPGHGYTF. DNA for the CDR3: TGTGCCACACCCGGTTGGCCGGGGCATGGCTACACCTTC.

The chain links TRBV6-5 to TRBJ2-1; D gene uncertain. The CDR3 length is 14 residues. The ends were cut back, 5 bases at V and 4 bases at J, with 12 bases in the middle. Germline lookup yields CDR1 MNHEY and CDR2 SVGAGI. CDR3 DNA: TGTGCCAGCAGTCACCGGGCTCGGTACAATGAGCAGTTCTTC. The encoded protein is CASSHRARYNEQFF.